This T cell receptor beta chain was observed in a study of OX40 agonist ivuxolimab in advanced cancers. Study summary: Three patients got partial responses; one had hepatocellular carcinoma and two had cutaneous melanoma. Study-wide results and limits: Clonal expansion was seen in CD4+ and CD8+ blood T cells by week 6 at 0.1 to 3.0 mg/kg. Averaged across samples, CD8+ T cells carried more expanded clones than CD4+ did.

On this clone: Its antigen is still unknown.

The length of the CDR3 is 15 residues. Germline CDR1 is MNHEY and CDR2 is SMNVEV (reference sequence). J lost 5 bases, V lost 6 bases, and 6 bases had no gene match. Patients who had autoimmune disease history or got systemic immunosuppression were left out. Measured with immunoSEQ multiplex PCR; TCRdb has only the in-frame clones, and not every one. Found here are approximately 77,000 clones, about 82% of them singletons; the top ten hold under 2%. Sequenced material: CD4+ or CD8+ T cells sorted from blood, taken in a trial of the OX40 agonist ivuxolimab. This TCR was recovered from an adult with an advanced solid tumor such as melanoma, head and neck, liver or kidney cancer. The gene calls are TRBV27 and TRBJ1-5; 11 bases are a match to TRBD1. CDR3 residues: CASRGDRGSHQPQHF. The CDR3 DNA reads as TGTGCCAGCAGGGGGGACAGGGGGTCACATCAGCCCCAGCATTTT.